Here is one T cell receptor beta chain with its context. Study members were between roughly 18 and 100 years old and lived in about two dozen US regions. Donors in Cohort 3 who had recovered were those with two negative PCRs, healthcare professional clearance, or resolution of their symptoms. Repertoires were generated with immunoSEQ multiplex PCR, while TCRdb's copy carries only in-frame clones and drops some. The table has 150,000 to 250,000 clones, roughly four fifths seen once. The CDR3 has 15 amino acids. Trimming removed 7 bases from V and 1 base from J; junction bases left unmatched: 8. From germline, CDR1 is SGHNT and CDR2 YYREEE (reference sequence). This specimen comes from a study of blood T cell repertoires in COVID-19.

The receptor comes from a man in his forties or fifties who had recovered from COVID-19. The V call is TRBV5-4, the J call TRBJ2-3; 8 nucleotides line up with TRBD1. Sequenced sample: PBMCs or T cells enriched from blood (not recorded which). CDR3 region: CASSSSGQGTDTQYF. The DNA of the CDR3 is TGTGCCAGCTCATCATCGGGACAGGGCACAGATACGCAGTATTTT. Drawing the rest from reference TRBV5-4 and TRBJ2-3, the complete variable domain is ETGVTQSPTHLIKTRGQQVTLRCSSQSGHNTVSWYQQALGQGPQFIFQYYREEENGRGNFPPRFSGLQFPNYSSELNVNALELDDSALYLCASSSSGQGTDTQYFGPGTRLTVL.